This is a list of T cell receptor beta chains from one sample in a study of OX40 agonist ivuxolimab in advanced cancers. The assay was immunoSEQ multiplex PCR, and TCRdb's table has in-frame clones only and misses some. The sample yields about 53,000 clones, about 88% seen once. The specimen comprised CD4+ or CD8+ T cells sorted from blood, sampled in a trial of the OX40 agonist ivuxolimab. The receptors stem from an adult with an advanced solid tumor such as melanoma, head and neck, liver or kidney cancer. Both conserved end residues are part of each CDR3. The order of the fields is V gene, clone size, J gene, D gene, CDR3 DNA, CDR3 protein. A D gene is named only where the DNA matches it firmly. Expanded clones are given a class, and other clones once, few, many or no size at all.

>TRBV9|-|TRBJ2-1|-
TGTGCCAGCAGCGTAGGCGATCTGATCTACAATGAGCAGTTCTTC
CASSVGDLIYNEQFF
>TRBV6-1|-|TRBJ2-7|-
TGTGCCAGCGGGTGGGTCCCCGGAGGGGAGCAGTACTTC
CASGWVPGGEQYF
>TRBV19|-|TRBJ2-7|-
TGTGCCAGTAGTTATGGGGGACCTAGCTCCTACGAGCAGTACTTC
CASSYGGPSSYEQYF
>TRBV11-2|once|TRBJ1-1|-
TGTGCCAGCAGCCTCGTAGGGAGCACTGAAGCTTTCTTT
CASSLVGSTEAFF
>TRBV5-4|-|TRBJ1-3|-
TGTGCCAGCAGCGTAGGGCACAGTTCTGGAAACACCATATATTTT
CASSVGHSSGNTIYF
>TRBV29-1|once|TRBJ2-1|TRBD2
TGCAGCGCTAAGCGGGAGCCTCCCTACAATGAGCAGTTCTTC
CSAKREPPYNEQFF
>TRBV5-6|-|TRBJ1-2|-
TGTGCCAGCAGCTTGGCCCTTGACATAGCTAACTATGGCTACACCTTC
CASSLALDIANYGYTF
>TRBV20-1|-|TRBJ1-4|-
TGCAGTGCCGGAGGGGATGAAAAACTGTTTTTT
CSAGGDEKLFF
>TRBV10-3|-|TRBJ1-2|-
TGTGCCATCAGTGAGCCTCTGGCAGGGTATGGCTACACCTTC
CAISEPLAGYGYTF
>TRBV5-4|medium-sized|TRBJ2-2|-
TGTGCCAGCAGCTTGCTCGGGTTCACCGGGGAGCTGTTTTTT
CASSLLGFTGELFF
>TRBV30|once|TRBJ1-2|-
TGTGCCTGGAGTGTTCAGGCCAACTATGGCTACACCTTC
CAWSVQANYGYTF
>TRBV5-5|-|TRBJ2-7|TRBD1
TGTGCCAGCAGCGAGGGACAGGGTACCTACGAGCAGTACTTC
CASSEGQGTYEQYF
>TRBV5-4|-|TRBJ1-2|TRBD1
TGTGCCAGCAGCCTCAAACAGGGGAACTATGGCTACACCTTC
CASSLKQGNYGYTF
>TRBV6-5|-|TRBJ1-4|-
TGTGCCAGCAGTTACTCTGGGGGCGGTAATGAAAAACTGTTTTTT
CASSYSGGGNEKLFF
>TRBV18|-|TRBJ1-3|-
TGTGCCAGCTCCCCTGACCCAAACTCTGGAAACACCATATATTTT
CASSPDPNSGNTIYF
>TRBV10-1|-|TRBJ1-5|-
TGCGCCAGCAGTGAACGGCAGCATAGCAATCAGCCCCAGCATTTT
CASSERQHSNQPQHF
>TRBV6-5|-|TRBJ1-1|TRBD1
TGTGCCAGCAGCGACCCCAGGGGGGTAGCTGAAGCTTTCTTT
CASSDPRGVAEAFF
>TRBV10-3|-|TRBJ1-1|TRBD1
TGTGCCATCAAGGGGACAGGCACTGAAGCTTTCTTT
CAIKGTGTEAFF
>TRBV5-1|-|TRBJ2-1|-
TGCGCCAGCAGCTTGGGTCAGGTTCTTTACAATGAGCAGTTCTTC
CASSLGQVLYNEQFF
>TRBV18|-|TRBJ2-1|-
TGTGCCAGCTCACCTCAGTCAACCGAGGCTGAGCAGTTCTTC
CASSPQSTEAEQFF
>TRBV29-1|once|TRBJ2-7|TRBD1
TGCAGTGCCCTAAGAGGGACAGGGCCCTCCGAGCAGTACTTC
CSALRGTGPSEQYF
>TRBV14|-|TRBJ2-3|TRBD2
TGTGCCAGCAGCCCCCTAGCGGGGGCCACAGATACGCAGTATTTT
CASSPLAGATDTQYF
>TRBV6-5|once|TRBJ2-7|-
TGTGCCAGCAGTCTTACAGGGCCCACCTACGAGCAGTACTTC
CASSLTGPTYEQYF
>TRBV4-2|few|TRBJ1-6|TRBD1
TGTGCCAGCAGCCAAGAAGGGACAGGGGACTCACCCCTCCACTTT
CASSQEGTGDSPLHF
>TRBV9|-|TRBJ2-3|-
TGTGCCAGCAGCGTAGCCGTTGGGACAGATACGCAGTATTTT
CASSVAVGTDTQYF
>TRBV10-1|-|TRBJ2-2|-
TGCGCCAGCAGTGAGTACGGAATCGGGGAGCTGTTTTTT
CASSEYGIGELFF
>TRBV7-9|-|TRBJ1-1|-
TGTGCCAGCAGCCTCCAGGTGGGGAGGGCTGAAGCTTTCTTT
CASSLQVGRAEAFF
>TRBV5-1|once|TRBJ2-5|-
TGCGCCAGCAGTGGCAGAGGAGAGACCCAGTACTTC
CASSGRGETQYF
>TRBV28|once|TRBJ1-2|TRBD1
TGTGCCAGCAGTTTATTCCAACCACGGGACAGAGATAACTATGGCTACACCTTC
CASSLFQPRDRDNYGYTF
>TRBV28|few|TRBJ1-5|-
TGTGCCAGCAGTCGGCACCAGCGAGATCAGCCCCAGCATTTT
CASSRHQRDQPQHF
>TRBV10-2|once|TRBJ1-2|-
TGCGCCAGCAGGGCTAACAGGCCCCCTAACTATGGCTACACCTTC
CASRANRPPNYGYTF
>TRBV7-9|-|TRBJ2-7|-
TGTGCCAGCACCGTCCAGGGTTACGAGCAGTACTTC
CASTVQGYEQYF
>TRBV28|-|TRBJ1-2|-
TGTGCCAGCAGTTTAGGAGGTCAGTTAGGCTACACCTTC
CASSLGGQLGYTF
>TRBV2|-|TRBJ2-1|TRBD2
TGTGCCAGCAGTCGGACTAGCGGGGGGAATGAGCAGTTCTTC
CASSRTSGGNEQFF
>TRBV11-2|-|TRBJ1-1|-
TGTGCCAGCAGCTTAGGGTCAGTAGCTGAAGCTTTCTTT
CASSLGSVAEAFF
>TRBV11-1|-|TRBJ1-1|-
TGTGCCAGCAGCTTAGCGCCCGGTTTGAACACTGAAGCTTTCTTT
CASSLAPGLNTEAFF
>TRBV6-1|-|TRBJ2-7|-
TGTGCCAGCAAGGAGGGTATCCTCTCCTACGAGCAGTACTTC
CASKEGILSYEQYF
>TRBV18|-|TRBJ1-1|-
TGTGCCAGCCAAGGGCTCATGAACACTGAAGCTTTCTTT
CASQGLMNTEAFF
>TRBV7-3|-|TRBJ2-1|TRBD2
TGTGCCAGCAGCCGGACTAGCGGGAGTGGGAATGAGCAGTTCTTC
CASSRTSGSGNEQFF
>TRBV2|-|TRBJ2-7|TRBD2
TGTGCCAGCAGCCCGGGACTAGCGAGGCCCGGCTCCTACGAGCAGTACTTC
CASSPGLARPGSYEQYF
>TRBV6-6|-|TRBJ2-7|TRBD2
TGTGCCAGCACCTATCCGGGGGGACTGGAGCAGTACTTC
CASTYPGGLEQYF
>TRBV7-9|-|TRBJ1-1|TRBD1
TGTGCCAGCAGCCGACAGGGAAACCTAATGAACACTGAAGCTTTCTTT
CASSRQGNLMNTEAFF